Reported below is one TCR beta chain. Its antigen is unidentified. This entry is derived from a study of human versus mouse CDR3 diversity and MHC coevolution. Study overall: Each sample yielded roughly 5.5 x 10^6 to 1.8 x 10^7 valid reads. Study observations and caveats: On average, humans showed more CDR3 deletions and insertions than mice.

Sorting isolated naive CD4 T cells lacking CD45RO and expressing CD62L. CDR1 is SGHRS and CDR2 is YFSETQ in the germline V gene. Trimming took 5 bases from V and 2 from J; bases not matched to a gene: 2. The CDR3 length is 14 residues. Assay: immunoSEQ multiplex PCR; the TCRdb copy retains only in-frame clones and omits some. The sample has 60,000 to 95,000 clones, less than 95% seen once; the top ten hold 0.15%. Sequencing was performed on naive CD4+ T cells from blood. The subset: CD45RO-negative CD62L-positive naive CD4 T cells. V is TRBV5-1 and J is TRBJ2-1; 9 positions match TRBD1. The receptor comes from a person aged 25 to 75 in good health. This CDR3 reads CASRGQGTYNEQFF. DNA for the CDR3: TGCGCCAGCAGGGGACAGGGAACCTACAATGAGCAGTTCTTC.